Listed below are T cell receptor beta chains from one sample, sequenced in a study of T cell repertoires in cytomegalovirus infection. Via MiXCR, TCRdb re-called the reads, giving one row per CDR3 protein. The sample records a few hundred thousand distinct CDR3 sequences, 8% to 9.5% being singletons. Sequencing input: PBMCs. These receptors were collected from a human donor in good health (CMV status not recorded). Some clones in this sample may be carry-over from other donors' samples. CDR3s include the opening cysteine and the closing phenylalanine or tryptophan. The order of the fields is J gene, D gene, V gene, clone size, CDR3 DNA, CDR3 protein. A D gene is named only where the DNA matches it firmly. Only part of the rows carry a size: once, few, many, or a class if the clone is expanded.

j_gene: TRBJ2-1
d_gene: -
v_gene: TRBV6-1
abundance: -
CDR3nt: TGTGCCAGCAGTCCGCCGGGTGAGCAGTTCTTC
CDR3aa: CASSPPGEQFF

j_gene: TRBJ1-2
d_gene: TRBD1
v_gene: TRBV4-1
abundance: many
CDR3nt: TGCGCCAGCAGCCAAGAAGACAGGGAGTTTGGCTATGGCTACACCTTC
CDR3aa: CASSQEDREFGYGYTF

j_gene: TRBJ2-3
d_gene: TRBD1
v_gene: TRBV9
abundance: many
CDR3nt: TGTGCCAGCAGCGTGAGCGGGACAGGGGTTCAAGATACGCAGTATTTT
CDR3aa: CASSVSGTGVQDTQYF

j_gene: TRBJ2-2
d_gene: -
v_gene: TRBV7-9
abundance: many
CDR3nt: TGTGCCAGCAGCTCCTTGACAGGGAACACCGGGGAGCTGTTTTTT
CDR3aa: CASSSLTGNTGELFF

j_gene: TRBJ2-5
d_gene: TRBD2
v_gene: TRBV7-9
abundance: -
CDR3nt: TGTGCCAGCAGCTTCGGGGCTAGCGGGACGATCAGGGAGACCCAGTACTTC
CDR3aa: CASSFGASGTIRETQYF

j_gene: TRBJ1-5
d_gene: -
v_gene: TRBV19
abundance: -
CDR3nt: TGTGCCAGCGGACGGGGGTTAGAGCAGCCCCAGCATTTT
CDR3aa: CASGRGLEQPQHF

j_gene: TRBJ2-5
d_gene: TRBD2
v_gene: TRBV7-8
abundance: many
CDR3nt: TGTGCCAGCAGCCCCTTAGCGGGAGAGGAGACCCAGTACTTC
CDR3aa: CASSPLAGEETQYF

j_gene: TRBJ2-1
d_gene: TRBD2
v_gene: TRBV28
abundance: -
CDR3nt: TGTGCCAGCAGACCACAACTAGCGGGAGTTGTTGAGCAGTTCTTC
CDR3aa: CASRPQLAGVVEQFF

j_gene: TRBJ1-4
d_gene: TRBD1
v_gene: TRBV6-4
abundance: few
CDR3nt: TGTGCCAGCACCGACCCCGGGACAGATATCGAAAAACTGTTTTTT
CDR3aa: CASTDPGTDIEKLFF

j_gene: TRBJ2-7
d_gene: -
v_gene: TRBV18
abundance: few
CDR3nt: TGTGCCAGCTCACCTAGCGCGGAGCAGTACTTC
CDR3aa: CASSPSAEQYF

j_gene: TRBJ2-1
d_gene: -
v_gene: TRBV6-1
abundance: -
CDR3nt: TGTGCCAGCAGCTCCTCTGGACCGGGCGATGAGCAGTTCTTC
CDR3aa: CASSSSGPGDEQFF

j_gene: TRBJ2-1
d_gene: -
v_gene: TRBV19
abundance: -
CDR3nt: TGTGCCAGTAGTAAAGGGACACTATACAATGAGCAGTTCTTC
CDR3aa: CASSKGTLYNEQFF

j_gene: TRBJ1-1
d_gene: -
v_gene: TRBV4-2
abundance: many
CDR3nt: TGTGCCAGCAGTCTCTCCAACAGGGTAGGAACTGAAGCTTTCTTT
CDR3aa: CASSLSNRVGTEAFF

j_gene: TRBJ1-4
d_gene: -
v_gene: TRBV7-2
abundance: many
CDR3nt: TGTGCCAGCAGCTTAGCAGGGTCTCAAGAAAAACTGTTTTTT
CDR3aa: CASSLAGSQEKLFF

j_gene: TRBJ2-7
d_gene: -
v_gene: TRBV29-1
abundance: few
CDR3nt: TGCAGCGTTGAGGGGACCTCCTACGAGCAGTACTTC
CDR3aa: CSVEGTSYEQYF

j_gene: TRBJ2-5
d_gene: TRBD2
v_gene: TRBV4-3
abundance: few
CDR3nt: TGCGCCAGCCGCGGTAGCGGCGGGCGGGGGGAGACCCAGTACTTC
CDR3aa: CASRGSGGRGETQYF

j_gene: TRBJ2-3
d_gene: TRBD1
v_gene: TRBV7-3
abundance: -
CDR3nt: TGTGCCAGCAGCTTAACGCAACAGGGGGAGCTCAGGGATACGCAGTATTTT
CDR3aa: CASSLTQQGELRDTQYF

j_gene: TRBJ2-5
d_gene: TRBD2
v_gene: TRBV5-1
abundance: -
CDR3nt: TGCGCCAGCAGCCCCCTTGCTAGCGGGGGTCAAGAGACCCAGTACTTC
CDR3aa: CASSPLASGGQETQYF

j_gene: TRBJ1-1
d_gene: -
v_gene: TRBV27
abundance: few
CDR3nt: TGTGCCAGCAGTTTAAAACAGGGCTCAACTGAAGCTTTCTTT
CDR3aa: CASSLKQGSTEAFF

j_gene: TRBJ2-1
d_gene: TRBD1
v_gene: TRBV24-1
abundance: -
CDR3nt: TGTGCCACCAGTGACTCGACAGGGCAGTACAATGAGCAGTTCTTC
CDR3aa: CATSDSTGQYNEQFF

j_gene: TRBJ2-7
d_gene: TRBD2
v_gene: TRBV4-2
abundance: many
CDR3nt: TGTGCCAGCAGCCAAGGGACTAGCGGATACTACGAGCAGTACTTC
CDR3aa: CASSQGTSGYYEQYF

j_gene: TRBJ2-3
d_gene: TRBD1
v_gene: TRBV7-2
abundance: many
CDR3nt: TGTGCCAGCAGCCCGCCCGGACAGGGGGCGCGGGGCACAGATACGCAGTATTTT
CDR3aa: CASSPPGQGARGTDTQYF

j_gene: TRBJ2-3
d_gene: TRBD2
v_gene: TRBV2
abundance: -
CDR3nt: TGTGCCAGCACCCCAGCGGGAGCCCCCACAGATACGCAGTATTTT
CDR3aa: CASTPAGAPTDTQYF

j_gene: TRBJ2-7
d_gene: TRBD2
v_gene: TRBV7-2
abundance: many
CDR3nt: TGTGCCAGCAGCTTAGGACTAGCGTTGACCTACGAGCAGTACTTC
CDR3aa: CASSLGLALTYEQYF

j_gene: TRBJ2-2
d_gene: TRBD2
v_gene: TRBV7-3
abundance: many
CDR3nt: TGTGCCAGCAGCTTAATGCCTAGCGGGGCCACCGGGGAGCTGTTTTTT
CDR3aa: CASSLMPSGATGELFF

j_gene: TRBJ1-2
d_gene: TRBD1
v_gene: TRBV3-1
abundance: few
CDR3nt: TGTGCCAGCAGCCAAGAGTTTGCAGGGGGCGCAGGTGGCTACACCTTC
CDR3aa: CASSQEFAGGAGGYTF

j_gene: TRBJ1-2
d_gene: -
v_gene: TRBV29-1
abundance: few
CDR3nt: TGCAGCGTTGAAGATCACTCTCGGGGATATGGCTACACCTTC
CDR3aa: CSVEDHSRGYGYTF

j_gene: TRBJ1-5
d_gene: TRBD1
v_gene: TRBV7-9
abundance: few
CDR3nt: TGTGCCAGCAGCGCGACAGGGAGCAATCAGCCCCAGCATTTT
CDR3aa: CASSATGSNQPQHF

j_gene: TRBJ2-7
d_gene: -
v_gene: TRBV7-2
abundance: many
CDR3nt: TGTGCCAGCAGCTTGGGTCCGGCTTCCTACGAGCAGTACTTC
CDR3aa: CASSLGPASYEQYF

j_gene: TRBJ2-2
d_gene: -
v_gene: TRBV28
abundance: -
CDR3nt: TGTGCCAGCAGTTTGGAAGGGTACACCGGGGAGCTGTTTTTT
CDR3aa: CASSLEGYTGELFF

j_gene: TRBJ2-3
d_gene: -
v_gene: TRBV7-2
abundance: many
CDR3nt: TGTGCCAGCAGTCAAAGGGGGGGCGGGGACGATACGCAGTATTTT
CDR3aa: CASSQRGGGDDTQYF

j_gene: TRBJ2-7
d_gene: -
v_gene: TRBV27
abundance: many
CDR3nt: TGTGCCAGCAGTACCCCCTACGAGCAGTACTTC
CDR3aa: CASSTPYEQYF

j_gene: TRBJ2-1
d_gene: -
v_gene: TRBV7-9
abundance: many
CDR3nt: TGTGCCAGCAGCTACCCAGCTGGGAGCGCCTACAATGAGCAGTTCTTC
CDR3aa: CASSYPAGSAYNEQFF

j_gene: TRBJ2-7
d_gene: TRBD2
v_gene: TRBV10-3
abundance: few
CDR3nt: TGTGCCACGGGACTAAGCGGGAGGTCCTACGAGCAGTACTTC
CDR3aa: CATGLSGRSYEQYF

j_gene: TRBJ2-3
d_gene: TRBD2
v_gene: TRBV7-2
abundance: few
CDR3nt: TGTGCCAGCAGCCTAAGCGGGAGCCCAGATACGCAGTATTTT
CDR3aa: CASSLSGSPDTQYF

j_gene: TRBJ1-1
d_gene: -
v_gene: TRBV20-1
abundance: few
CDR3nt: TGCAGTGCTAACAGGGAAGCTTTCTTT
CDR3aa: CSANREAFF

j_gene: TRBJ2-3
d_gene: TRBD2
v_gene: TRBV7-2
abundance: many
CDR3nt: TGTGCCAGCAGCACACTAGCGGATACGCAGTATTTT
CDR3aa: CASSTLADTQYF

j_gene: TRBJ1-1
d_gene: -
v_gene: TRBV7-2
abundance: many
CDR3nt: TGTGCCAGCACCGCTATGTCGGGCACCCGGAAAGCTTTCTTT
CDR3aa: CASTAMSGTRKAFF

j_gene: TRBJ2-7
d_gene: TRBD2
v_gene: TRBV7-2
abundance: many
CDR3nt: TGTGCCAGCAGGCTAGCGGGAGGGAGCTCCTACGAGCAGTACTTC
CDR3aa: CASRLAGGSSYEQYF

j_gene: TRBJ2-7
d_gene: -
v_gene: TRBV5-3
abundance: -
CDR3nt: TGTGCCAGCAGCTCTACAGGGAGTGCCTACGAGCAGTACTTC
CDR3aa: CASSSTGSAYEQYF

j_gene: TRBJ2-3
d_gene: TRBD1
v_gene: TRBV7-9
abundance: few
CDR3nt: TGTGCCAGCAGCTTGGCCGGGACAGGTATCACAGATACGCAGTATTTT
CDR3aa: CASSLAGTGITDTQYF

j_gene: TRBJ2-7
d_gene: TRBD2
v_gene: TRBV7-6
abundance: many
CDR3nt: TGTGCCAGCAGCCCTGGGACTAGCGGGAACTACGAGCAGTACTTC
CDR3aa: CASSPGTSGNYEQYF

j_gene: TRBJ2-3
d_gene: -
v_gene: TRBV7-2
abundance: few
CDR3nt: TGTGCCAGCAGCCCTCGGACGCGGCTGAATACGCAGTATTTT
CDR3aa: CASSPRTRLNTQYF

j_gene: TRBJ1-5
d_gene: -
v_gene: TRBV7-2
abundance: many
CDR3nt: TGTGCCAGCAGCCCCGGGGGGGGGTTGCAGCCCCAGCATTTT
CDR3aa: CASSPGGGLQPQHF

j_gene: TRBJ2-1
d_gene: -
v_gene: TRBV6-2/TRBV6-3
abundance: few
CDR3nt: TGTGCCAGCAGCCCCCACGGGGGGCCTACCAGCAACACGAGAAATGAGCAGTTCTTC
CDR3aa: CASSPHGGPTSNTRNEQFF

j_gene: TRBJ2-1
d_gene: TRBD2
v_gene: TRBV9
abundance: -
CDR3nt: TGTGCCAGCAGCGTAGGGACTAGCGGATACTCCTACAATGAGCAGTTCTTC
CDR3aa: CASSVGTSGYSYNEQFF

j_gene: TRBJ2-1
d_gene: TRBD2
v_gene: TRBV12-3/TRBV12-4
abundance: few
CDR3nt: TGTGCCAGCAGTCCATCCGGGACTAGCGGCTCCTACAATGAGCAGTTCTTC
CDR3aa: CASSPSGTSGSYNEQFF

j_gene: TRBJ2-2
d_gene: TRBD2
v_gene: TRBV6-2/TRBV6-3
abundance: -
CDR3nt: TGTGCCAGCAGTTACACTCTACCGGGGGGAAACACCGGGGAGCTGTTTTTT
CDR3aa: CASSYTLPGGNTGELFF

j_gene: TRBJ1-3
d_gene: TRBD1
v_gene: TRBV4-1
abundance: few
CDR3nt: TGCGCCAGCAGCCGTCGGGACAGCTCTGGAAACACCATATATTTT
CDR3aa: CASSRRDSSGNTIYF

j_gene: TRBJ2-1
d_gene: TRBD1
v_gene: TRBV7-2
abundance: -
CDR3nt: TGTGCCAGCAGCACCCGGGGGGACAGGGTTGATAATGAGCAGTTCTTC
CDR3aa: CASSTRGDRVDNEQFF

j_gene: TRBJ1-1
d_gene: -
v_gene: TRBV7-9
abundance: many
CDR3nt: TGTGCCAGCAGCTTAGCGGGGGCAGGGCCTGAAGCTTTCTTT
CDR3aa: CASSLAGAGPEAFF

j_gene: TRBJ2-1
d_gene: -
v_gene: TRBV29-1
abundance: few
CDR3nt: TGCAGCGTTGGGTCCAGCTCCTACAATGAGCAGTTCTTC
CDR3aa: CSVGSSSYNEQFF

j_gene: TRBJ2-7
d_gene: -
v_gene: TRBV7-2
abundance: few
CDR3nt: TGTGCCAGCAGCTTGGCTAGCTCCCGCTACGAGCAGTACTTC
CDR3aa: CASSLASSRYEQYF

j_gene: TRBJ2-3
d_gene: -
v_gene: TRBV28
abundance: many
CDR3nt: TGTGCCAGCAGTCCGGGACTTAGCCTCACAGATACGCAGTATTTT
CDR3aa: CASSPGLSLTDTQYF

j_gene: TRBJ2-5
d_gene: -
v_gene: TRBV7-9
abundance: few
CDR3nt: TGTGCCAGCAGCTTAGAACTAGGCCCACAAGAGACCCAGTACTTC
CDR3aa: CASSLELGPQETQYF

j_gene: TRBJ1-2
d_gene: -
v_gene: TRBV28
abundance: -
CDR3nt: TGTGCCAGCAGTTTTGCTACCTATGGCTACACCTTC
CDR3aa: CASSFATYGYTF

j_gene: TRBJ1-6
d_gene: TRBD1
v_gene: TRBV7-9
abundance: -
CDR3nt: TGTGCCAGCAGCACAGACAGGGATAATTCACCCCTCCACTTT
CDR3aa: CASSTDRDNSPLHF

j_gene: TRBJ2-5
d_gene: -
v_gene: TRBV19
abundance: -
CDR3nt: TGTGCCAGTAGGAGGGGGTCCCGTTACGAGACCCAGTACTTC
CDR3aa: CASRRGSRYETQYF

j_gene: TRBJ2-3
d_gene: -
v_gene: TRBV7-8
abundance: many
CDR3nt: TGTGCCAGCAGCTTAGCGATTATGACAGATACGCAGTATTTT
CDR3aa: CASSLAIMTDTQYF